The subject of this entry is one T cell receptor beta chain. Its antigen is currently unknown. Germline loops: CDR1 SGHAT, CDR2 FQNNGV. This CDR3 region has 16 residues. Trimming took off 5 bases at V and 4 bases at J, with 18 bases between the two ends. Amplification targeted TCR beta CDR3 regions from RNA transcripts. In the first-round RT-PCR of the TCR CDR3, the HTBI primer set was used. Via MiXCR, TCRdb re-called the multiplex PCR reads, giving one row per CDR3 protein. Among 650,000 to 800,000 distinct CDR3 sequences, about 45% were seen once, and the ten largest hold about 7%. The data are from a study of T cells in Graves' hyperthyroidism and ophthalmopathy. Not enrolled were patients with uncontrolled infection, other autoimmune disease, pregnancy or lactation. Broader study findings: Ophthalmopathy stood apart from stable hyperthyroidism in a 13 V-J model.

The genes are TRBV11-2 and TRBJ1-3, with D unclear. The sequenced material came from peripheral blood or thyroid tissue (not recorded which). The sequence derives from an adult man with Graves' disease, either hyperthyroidism or ophthalmopathy (not recorded which). The CDR3 DNA reads TGTGCCAGCAGCCCCACGGGATCCGCTCCGGGAAACACCATATATTTT. Protein sequence: CASSPTGSAPGNTIYF.